The clone carrying this T cell receptor (beta chain) was observed at least ten times. Its antigen remains unknown. This entry comes from a study of regulatory T cells in long-lasting Graves disease. Construction of the TCR beta libraries employed iRepertoire HTBI primers in conjunction with Arm-PCR of CDR3 regions. TCRdb itself ran the multiplex PCR reads through MiXCR, one entry per CDR3 protein. This sample has some 250,000 distinct CDR3 sequences, with approximately 20% found just once. Time point described: newly diagnosed GD, antithyroid drugs for less than 3 months. There was RNA extracted from PBMCs, and the TCR library was made from it. Whole-study findings and limits: Analyses excluded thyroid tissue, covering peripheral blood alone.

These data also featured in a second study, about T cells in Graves' hyperthyroidism and ophthalmopathy. That paper adds: Uncontrolled infection, other autoimmune disease, pregnancy or lactation barred patients from enrollment.

Here the sequenced sample was peripheral blood mononuclear cells (PBMCs), taken at new diagnosis, from a patient treated with antithyroid drugs. The source is a woman aged 25-40 years with Graves disease.

CDR3 loop: CASRDTGTGAGNEQFF. The CDR3 nucleotides are TGTGCCAGCAGAGACACCGGGACAGGGGCCGGCAATGAGCAGTTCTTC. The V call is TRBV28, the J call TRBJ2-1; TRBD1 agrees at 10 bases. The CDR3 contains 16 residues. Unmatched junction bases numbered 11, after V lost 6 bases and J lost 6 bases. CDR1 MDHEN and CDR2 SYDVKM come from the germline V gene.